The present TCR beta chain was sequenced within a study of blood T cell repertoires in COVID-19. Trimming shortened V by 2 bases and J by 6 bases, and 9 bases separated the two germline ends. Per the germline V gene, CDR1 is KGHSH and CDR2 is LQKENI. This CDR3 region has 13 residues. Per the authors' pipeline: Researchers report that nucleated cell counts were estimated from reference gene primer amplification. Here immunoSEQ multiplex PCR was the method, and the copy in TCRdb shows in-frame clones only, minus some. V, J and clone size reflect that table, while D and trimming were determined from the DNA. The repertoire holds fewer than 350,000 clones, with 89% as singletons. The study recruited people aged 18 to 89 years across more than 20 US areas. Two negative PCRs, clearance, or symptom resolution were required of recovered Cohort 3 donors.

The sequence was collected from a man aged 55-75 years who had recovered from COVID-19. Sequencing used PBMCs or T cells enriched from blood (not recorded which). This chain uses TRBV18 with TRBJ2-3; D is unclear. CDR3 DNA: TGTGCCAGCTCACCAAGACTGAGGGATACGCAGTATTTT. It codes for CASSPRLRDTQYF.